One sample yielded the 29 T cell receptor beta chains listed below, sequenced in a study of T cells expressing NK-cell markers (dated by TCRdb to the early 2020s). Library construction relied on 5' RACE. Sequencing was performed on an Illumina HiSeq 2000. Reprocessed by TCRdb, the reads give a single entry per CDR3 protein sequence, without DNA. The sample table holds over 250,000 distinct CDR3 sequences. The ten largest clonotypes hold 4% to 5% of the sample. Sequenced material: blood T cells: a sorted CD56 or NKG2C T cell subset, CD4+ or CD8+ T cells, or bulk PBMC T cells (not recorded which). These receptors originate from a woman between 18 and 70 years old in good health.

The J gene is TRBJ2-1, the V gene TRBV5-1; TCRdb's D gene call, TRBD1, goes unchecked for lack of DNA. Germline loops: CDR1 SGHRS, CDR2 YFSETQ. CDR3 length: 11 amino acids. Here the CDR3 reads CASTTQGSQFF.

The rearrangement links TRBV19 to TRBJ2-2. The CDR3 extends over 12 amino acids. Looked up from germline, CDR1 is LNHDA and CDR2 is SQIVND (reference sequence). This chain's CDR3 is CASSISTGELFF.

CDR3 sequence: CASSDGIQRSSGAIAKNIQYF. This chain joins TRBV25-1 and TRBJ2-4; checking the TCRdb D call of TRBD2 is not possible without DNA. Germline assignment: CDR1 MGHDK and CDR2 SYGVNS. The CDR3 length is 21 residues.

The gene calls are TRBV5-5 and TRBJ2-7; TCRdb names TRBD1, which stays unverified in the absence of DNA. Germline-derived CDR1 and CDR2 are SGHKS and YYEKEE (reference sequence). The CDR3 is 16 residues long. This chain's CDR3 is CASRGGERAAAYEQYF. The full variable domain, rest sourced from reference TRBV5-5 and TRBJ2-7, is DAGVTQSPTHLIKTRGQQVTLRCSPISGHKSVSWYQQVLGQGPQFIFQYYEKEERGRGNFPDRFSARQFPNYSSELNVNALLLGDSALYLCASRGGERAAAYEQYFGPGTRLTVT.

The chain is built from TRBV4-3 and TRBJ1-4. The CDR3 runs to 14 residues. CDR1 and CDR2 from the germline V gene are LGHNA and YSLEER. The CDR3 reads CASSQETVPRKLFF.

The gene calls are TRBV12-3 or TRBV12-4 and TRBJ2-7; TCRdb's D gene call, TRBD1, goes unchecked for lack of DNA. The CDR3 contains 13 residues. The CDR3 sequence: CASSLTGFYEQYF.

This chain links TRBV5-1 with TRBJ1-1; there is no DNA to check the TCRdb D call of TRBD1. Germline V CDR1 and CDR2: SGHRS, YFSETQ. CDR3 length equals 15 residues. This CDR3 is CASSGGQGRMPEAFF.

V usage is TRBV29-1 and J usage is TRBJ1-2; TCRdb calls TRBD1, which cannot be checked without DNA. The CDR3 spans 13 residues. The V gene's germline CDR1 is SQVTM and CDR2 ANQGSEA. The CDR3: CSVNRGIVYGYTF.

The chain recombines TRBV5-1 with TRBJ2-1; there is no DNA to check the TCRdb D call of TRBD2. Looked up from germline, CDR1 is SGHRS and CDR2 is YFSETQ. The CDR3 has 14 residues. CDR3 loop: CASSLGREYSREFF. The entire variable domain, with the rest obtained from reference TRBV5-1 and TRBJ2-1, is as follows: KAGVTQTPRYLIKTRGQQVTLSCSPISGHRSVSWYQQTPGQGLQFLFEYFSETQRNKGNFPGRFSGRQFSNSRSEMNVSTLELGDSALYLCASSLGREYSREFFGPGTRLTVL.

V usage is TRBV20-1 and J usage is TRBJ2-1; there is no DNA to check the TCRdb D call of TRBD2. Per germline, CDR1 DFQATT and CDR2 SNEGSKA (reference sequence). The CDR3 spans 13 residues. The CDR3 reads CSARLAGVGEQFF.

V is TRBV5-1 and J is TRBJ1-1. Germline-derived CDR1 and CDR2 are SGHRS and YFSETQ. The CDR3 extends over 15 amino acids. Here the CDR3 reads CASSPREGTNTEAFF.

This chain joins TRBV24-1 and TRBJ2-5; as DNA is missing, the TRBD2 call by TCRdb cannot be tested. Germline loops: CDR1 KGHDR, CDR2 SFDVKD. There are 15 residues in the CDR3. The CDR3: CATSLTGVEEETQYF.

The rearrangement links TRBV5-1 to TRBJ2-5; TCRdb's D call of TRBD2 is untestable without DNA. Per the germline V gene, CDR1 is SGHRS and CDR2 is YFSETQ. The CDR3 loop spans 16 amino acids. The CDR3 region is CASSLASAAISSTQYF.

The J gene is TRBJ2-1, the V gene TRBV12-3 or TRBV12-4; TCRdb outputs TRBD2, but without DNA this stays unchecked. There are 14 residues in the CDR3. CDR3 amino acids: CASGRSLGGPLPFF.

The chain couples TRBV4-1 to TRBJ1-1. The CDR3 loop spans 16 amino acids. CDR1 MGHRA and CDR2 YSYEKL come from the germline V gene. The CDR3 reads CASSQGQRPGVPEAFF.

The V call is TRBV6-5, the J call TRBJ2-2. Germline V lookup: CDR1 MNHEY, CDR2 SVGAGI. This CDR3 has 13 residues. CDR3: CASSYSSPGQLFF.

V gene TRBV20-1 combines with J gene TRBJ1-4; TCRdb proposes TRBD1, but this gene call is untestable without DNA. This CDR3 is built from 15 residues. CDR1 and CDR2 (germline): DFQATT, SNEGSKA (reference sequence). The CDR3 reads CSAHGTGSIYEKLFF.

The chain is built from TRBV20-1 and TRBJ2-7; the D gene TCRdb calls, TRBD2, cannot be checked with no DNA. Germline V gene lookup returns CDR1 DFQATT and CDR2 SNEGSKA (reference sequence). CDR3 length: 14 amino acids. CDR3 protein: CSARVSGRSREQYF.

V gene TRBV30 combines with J gene TRBJ2-4; without DNA, the TCRdb call of TRBD2 cannot be checked. This CDR3 has 15 amino acids. The germline V gene has CDR1 GTSNPN and CDR2 SVGIG (reference sequence). This CDR3 reads CAWSVGGRAKNIQYF.

This chain connects TRBV5-5 to TRBJ2-3. CDR3 length equals 12 residues. In germline, CDR1 is SGHKS, CDR2 YYEKEE (reference sequence). This chain's CDR3 is CASSPQPDTQYF.

V usage is TRBV20-1 and J usage is TRBJ2-5. The CDR3 contains 12 residues. The germline V gene encodes CDR1 DFQATT and CDR2 SNEGSKA (reference sequence). The CDR3 region is CSASKERETQYF.

The gene calls are TRBV5-1 and TRBJ1-1; there is no DNA to check the TCRdb D call of TRBD1. Germline V CDR1 and CDR2: SGHRS, YFSETQ. The CDR3 extends over 15 amino acids. This chain's CDR3 is CASSLLDRGNTEAFF.

V and J are TRBV12-3 or TRBV12-4 and TRBJ2-3; lacking DNA, the TRBD1 call made by TCRdb goes unchecked. The length of the CDR3 is 15 residues. The CDR3 reads CASTMTGYSTDTQYF.

The chain has TRBV6-1 and TRBJ2-2. Germline CDR1 and CDR2: MNHNS and SASEGT. The CDR3 is made up of 12 amino acids. The CDR3: CASRTGTGELFF.

The CDR3 here is CSVLAGLNEQFF. V gene TRBV20-1 combines with J gene TRBJ2-1; TCRdb selects TRBD2, and the lack of DNA leaves this call unchecked. The CDR3 is 12 amino acids. Germline CDR1 is DFQATT and CDR2 is SNEGSKA (reference sequence).

The J gene is TRBJ1-5, the V gene TRBV12-3 or TRBV12-4. This CDR3 spans 15 amino acids. The CDR3 region is CASSFGSNSNQPQHF.

The rearrangement joins TRBV4-1 to TRBJ1-6. The V gene's germline CDR1 is MGHRA and CDR2 YSYEKL. There are 16 residues in the CDR3. The CDR3 sequence is CASSQAIFPEYSPLHF.

The chain joins TRBV7-2 to TRBJ2-7; TCRdb selects TRBD1, and the lack of DNA leaves this call unchecked. Germline V CDR1 and CDR2: SGHTA, FQGNSA. The CDR3 sequence is 14 residues long. CDR3 region: CASSPRGGAYEQYF.

V is TRBV20-1 and J is TRBJ2-1; TCRdb returns TRBD2, unconfirmable since there is no DNA. The germline gives CDR1 DFQATT, CDR2 SNEGSKA (reference sequence). The CDR3 spans 14 residues. CDR3 loop: CSAGSGGAFEEQFF.